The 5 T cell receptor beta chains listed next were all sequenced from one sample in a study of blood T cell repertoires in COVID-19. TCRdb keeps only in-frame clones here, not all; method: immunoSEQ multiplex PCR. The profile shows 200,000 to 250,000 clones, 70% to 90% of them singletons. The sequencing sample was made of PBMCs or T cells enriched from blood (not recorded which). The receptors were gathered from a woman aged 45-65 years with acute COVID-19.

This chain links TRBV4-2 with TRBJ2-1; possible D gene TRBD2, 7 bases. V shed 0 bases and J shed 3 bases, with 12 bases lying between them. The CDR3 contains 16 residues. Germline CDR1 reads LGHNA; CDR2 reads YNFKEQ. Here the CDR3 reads CASSQEGGPGYNEQFF. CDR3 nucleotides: TGTGCCAGCAGCCAAGAGGGGGGGCCGGGCTACAATGAGCAGTTCTTC.

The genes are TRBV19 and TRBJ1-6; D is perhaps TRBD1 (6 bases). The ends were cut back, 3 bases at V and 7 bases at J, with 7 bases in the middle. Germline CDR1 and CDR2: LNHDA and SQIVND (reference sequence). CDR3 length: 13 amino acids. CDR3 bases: TGTGCCAGTAGTATCACAGGGAATTCACCCCTCCACTTT. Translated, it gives CASSITGNSPLHF.

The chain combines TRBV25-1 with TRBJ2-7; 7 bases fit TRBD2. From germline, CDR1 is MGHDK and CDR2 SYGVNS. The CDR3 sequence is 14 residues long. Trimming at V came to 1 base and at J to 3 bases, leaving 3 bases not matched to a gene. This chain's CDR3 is CASSELPSGYEQYF. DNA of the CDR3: TGTGCCAGCAGTGAATTGCCTAGCGGCTACGAGCAGTACTTC.

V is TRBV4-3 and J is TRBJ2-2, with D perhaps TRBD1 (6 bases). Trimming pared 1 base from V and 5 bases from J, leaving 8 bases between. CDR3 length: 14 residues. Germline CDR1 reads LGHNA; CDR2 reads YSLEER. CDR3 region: CASSQGQDTGELFF. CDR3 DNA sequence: TGCGCCAGCAGCCAAGGACAGGATACCGGGGAGCTGTTTTTT.

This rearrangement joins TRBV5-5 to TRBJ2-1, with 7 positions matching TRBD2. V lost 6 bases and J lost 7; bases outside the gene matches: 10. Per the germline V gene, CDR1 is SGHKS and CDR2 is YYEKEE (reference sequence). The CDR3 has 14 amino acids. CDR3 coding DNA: TGTGCCAGCAACTCAAATTGGGGGGGGAATGAGCAGTTCTTC. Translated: CASNSNWGGNEQFF.